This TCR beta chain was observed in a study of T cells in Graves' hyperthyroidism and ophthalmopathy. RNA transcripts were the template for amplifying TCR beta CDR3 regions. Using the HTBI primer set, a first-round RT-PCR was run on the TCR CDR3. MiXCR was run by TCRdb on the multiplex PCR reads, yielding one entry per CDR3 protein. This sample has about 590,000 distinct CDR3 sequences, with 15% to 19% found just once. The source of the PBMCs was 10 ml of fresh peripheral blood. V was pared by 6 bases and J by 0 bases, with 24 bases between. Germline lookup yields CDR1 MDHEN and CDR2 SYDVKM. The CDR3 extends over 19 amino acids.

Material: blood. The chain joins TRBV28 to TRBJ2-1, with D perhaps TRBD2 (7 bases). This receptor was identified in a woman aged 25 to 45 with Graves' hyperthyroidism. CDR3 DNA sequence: TGTGCCAGCAGGCACGAGGGGGGGGGGGCTTTAAGCTCCTACAATGAGCAGTTCTTC. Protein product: CASRHEGGGALSSYNEQFF.